The source of this T cell receptor beta chain is a study of blood T cell repertoires in COVID-19. The CDR3 contains 13 residues. Trimming at V came to 5 bases and at J to 8 bases, leaving 7 bases not matched to a gene. The germline V gene encodes CDR1 SGHRS and CDR2 YFSETQ. Sequencing was performed with immunoSEQ multiplex PCR; in TCRdb, only in-frame clones are kept and a portion is missing. Among about 53,000 clones listed, 77% were seen once. This receptor was identified in an older man with active or convalescent COVID-19. The chain joins TRBV5-1 to TRBJ1-2; 9 bases map to TRBD1. Sequencing was carried out using peripheral blood. The CDR3 DNA reads as TGCGCCAGCAGTTCCGGGACAGGGACGGGCTACACCTTC. The encoded protein is CASSSGTGTGYTF.